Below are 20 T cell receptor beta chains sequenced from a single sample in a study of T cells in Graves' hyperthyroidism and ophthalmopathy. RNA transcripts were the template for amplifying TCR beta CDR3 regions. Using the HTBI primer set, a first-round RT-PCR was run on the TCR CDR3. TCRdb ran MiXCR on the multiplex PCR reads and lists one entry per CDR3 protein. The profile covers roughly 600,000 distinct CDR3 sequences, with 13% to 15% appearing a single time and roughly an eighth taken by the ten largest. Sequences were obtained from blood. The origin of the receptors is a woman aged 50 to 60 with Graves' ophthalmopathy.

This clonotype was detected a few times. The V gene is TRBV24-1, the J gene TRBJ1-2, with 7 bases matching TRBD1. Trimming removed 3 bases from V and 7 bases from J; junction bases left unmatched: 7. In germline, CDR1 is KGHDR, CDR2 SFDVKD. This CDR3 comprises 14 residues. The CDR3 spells CATSDDARGIGYTF. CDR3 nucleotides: TGTGCCACCAGTGATGATGCCAGGGGGATTGGCTACACCTTC.

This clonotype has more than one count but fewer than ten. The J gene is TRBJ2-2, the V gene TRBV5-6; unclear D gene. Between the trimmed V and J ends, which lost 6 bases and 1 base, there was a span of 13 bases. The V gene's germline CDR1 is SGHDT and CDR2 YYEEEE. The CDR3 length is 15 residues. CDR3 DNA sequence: TGTGCCAGCAACCGACTGGAGCGGAACACCGGGGAGCTGTTTTTT. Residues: CASNRLERNTGELFF.

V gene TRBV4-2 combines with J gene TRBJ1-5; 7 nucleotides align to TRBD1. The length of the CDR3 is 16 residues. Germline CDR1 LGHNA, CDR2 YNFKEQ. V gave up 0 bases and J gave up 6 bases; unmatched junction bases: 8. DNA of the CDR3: TGTGCCAGCAGCCAAGATCTTAGAGGGGGCGGTCAGCCCCAGCATTTT. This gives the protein CASSQDLRGGGQPQHF.

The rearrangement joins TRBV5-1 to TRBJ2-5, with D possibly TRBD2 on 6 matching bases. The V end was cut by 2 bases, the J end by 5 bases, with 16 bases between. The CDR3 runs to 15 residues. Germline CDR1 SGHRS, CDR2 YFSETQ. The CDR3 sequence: CASSLSARELETQYF. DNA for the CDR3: TGCGCCAGCAGCTTATCGGCCCGGGAGCTTGAGACCCAGTACTTC.

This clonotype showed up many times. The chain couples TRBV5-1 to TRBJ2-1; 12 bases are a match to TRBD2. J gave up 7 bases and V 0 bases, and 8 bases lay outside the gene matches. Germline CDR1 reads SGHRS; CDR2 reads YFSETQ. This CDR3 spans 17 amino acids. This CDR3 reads CASSLAASGRVSNEQFF. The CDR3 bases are TGCGCCAGCAGCTTGGCGGCTAGCGGGAGGGTATCAAATGAGCAGTTCTTC.

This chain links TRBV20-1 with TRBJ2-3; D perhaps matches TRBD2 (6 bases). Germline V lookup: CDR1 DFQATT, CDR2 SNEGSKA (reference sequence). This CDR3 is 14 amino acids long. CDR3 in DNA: TGCGGCACCGTCCGGGAGCCAAGCACAGATACGCAGTATTTT. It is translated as CGTVREPSTDTQYF.

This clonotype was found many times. This chain's CDR3 is CASSFGTSGSNEQFF. CDR3 nucleotides: TGTGCCAGCAGCTTCGGGACTAGCGGGAGTAATGAGCAGTTCTTC. The rearrangement links TRBV11-3 to TRBJ2-1, with TRBD2 matching over 14 bases. Germline V gene sequence: CDR1 SGHNT, CDR2 YENEEA. The length of the CDR3 is 15 residues. After removal of 3 bases from V and 7 bases from J, the junction contained 2 bases not matched to a gene. The full variable domain, with the rest looked up from reference TRBV11-3 and TRBJ2-1, is EAGVVQSPRYKIIEKKQPVAFWCNPISGHNTLYWYLQNLGQGPELLIRYENEEAVDDSQLPKDRFSAERLKGVDSTLKIQPAELGDSAVYLCASSFGTSGSNEQFFGPGTRLTVL.

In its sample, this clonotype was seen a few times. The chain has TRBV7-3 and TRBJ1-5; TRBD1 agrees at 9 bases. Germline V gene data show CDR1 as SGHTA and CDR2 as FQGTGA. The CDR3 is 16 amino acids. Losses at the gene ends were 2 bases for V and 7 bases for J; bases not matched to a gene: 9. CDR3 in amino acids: CASSLLAGQGGQPQHF. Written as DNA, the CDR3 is TGTGCCAGCAGCTTATTGGCGGGACAGGGCGGGCAGCCCCAGCATTTT.

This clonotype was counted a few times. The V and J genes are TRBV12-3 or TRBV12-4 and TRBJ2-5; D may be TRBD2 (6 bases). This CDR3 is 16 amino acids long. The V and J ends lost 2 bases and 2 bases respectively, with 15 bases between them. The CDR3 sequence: CASSLLGPGEQETQYF. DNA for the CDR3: TGTGCCAGCAGTTTATTAGGTCCGGGAGAACAAGAGACCCAGTACTTC.

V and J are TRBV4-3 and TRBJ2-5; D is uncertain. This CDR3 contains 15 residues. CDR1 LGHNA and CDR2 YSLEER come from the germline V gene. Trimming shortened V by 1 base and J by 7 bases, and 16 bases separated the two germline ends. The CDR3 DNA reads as TGCGCCAGCAGCCAAGCTCACAGCCTGGATCGGACCCAGTACTTC. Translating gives CASSQAHSLDRTQYF.

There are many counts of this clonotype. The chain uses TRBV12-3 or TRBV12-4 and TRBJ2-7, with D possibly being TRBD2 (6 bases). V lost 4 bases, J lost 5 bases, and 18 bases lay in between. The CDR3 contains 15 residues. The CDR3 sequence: CASSSLSGVGNEQYF. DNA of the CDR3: TGTGCCAGCAGTTCCCTATCGGGAGTTGGCAACGAGCAGTACTTC.

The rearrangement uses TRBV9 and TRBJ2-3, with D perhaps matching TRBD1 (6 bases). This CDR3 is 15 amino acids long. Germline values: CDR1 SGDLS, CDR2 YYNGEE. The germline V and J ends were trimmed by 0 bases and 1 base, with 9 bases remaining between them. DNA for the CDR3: TGTGCCAGCAGCGTAGCACAGGGTGGCACAGATACGCAGTATTTT. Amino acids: CASSVAQGGTDTQYF.

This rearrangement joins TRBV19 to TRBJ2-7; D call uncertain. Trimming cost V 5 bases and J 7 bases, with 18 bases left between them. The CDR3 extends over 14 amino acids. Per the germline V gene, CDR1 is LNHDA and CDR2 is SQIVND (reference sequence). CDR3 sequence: CASSVTGPSKEQYF. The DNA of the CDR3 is TGTGCCAGTAGTGTGACTGGACCTTCGAAAGAGCAGTACTTC.

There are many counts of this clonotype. The CDR3 reads CASRLAGGNNEQFF. The CDR3 region has the DNA TGTGCCAGCAGGCTAGCGGGAGGGAATAATGAGCAGTTCTTC. The rearrangement links TRBV28 to TRBJ2-1; 12 bases match TRBD2. V shed 6 bases, J shed 7 bases, and the junction held 4 bases outside the gene matches. Germline CDR1 and CDR2: MDHEN and SYDVKM. This CDR3 is 14 amino acids long. Filled out from reference TRBV28 and TRBJ2-1, the complete variable domain reads DVKVTQSSRYLVKRTGEKVFLECVQDMDHENMFWYRQDPGLGLRLIYFSYDVKMKEKGDIPEGYSVSREKKERFSLILESASTNQTSMYLCASRLAGGNNEQFFGPGTRLTVL.

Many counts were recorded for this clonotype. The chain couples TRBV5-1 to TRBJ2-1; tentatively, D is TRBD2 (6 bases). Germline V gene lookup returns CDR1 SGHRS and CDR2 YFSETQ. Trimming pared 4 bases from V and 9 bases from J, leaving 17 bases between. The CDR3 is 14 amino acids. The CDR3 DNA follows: TGCGCCAGCAGCCTAGGGACTCTCCTCGTTGAGCAGTTCTTC. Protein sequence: CASSLGTLLVEQFF.

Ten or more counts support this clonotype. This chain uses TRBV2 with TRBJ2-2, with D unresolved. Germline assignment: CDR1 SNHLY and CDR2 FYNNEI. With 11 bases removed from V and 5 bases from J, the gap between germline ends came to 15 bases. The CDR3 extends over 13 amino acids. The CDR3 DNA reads TGTGCCCTAATGGTGGAACAGACCGGGGAGCTGTTTTTT. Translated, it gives CALMVEQTGELFF. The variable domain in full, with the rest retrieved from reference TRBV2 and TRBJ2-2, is EPEVTQTPSHQVTQMGQEVILRCVPISNHLYFYWYRQILGQKVEFLVSFYNNEISEKSEIFDDQFSVERPDGSNFTLKIRSTKLEDSAMYFCALMVEQTGELFFGEGSRLTVL.

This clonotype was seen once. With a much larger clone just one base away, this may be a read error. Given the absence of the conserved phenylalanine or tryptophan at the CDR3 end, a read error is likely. The CDR3 reads CASSQDVAGAYNSPLHS. Here the CDR3 DNA reads TGTGCCAGCAGCCAAGATGTAGCAGGGGCGTATAATTCACCCCTCCACTCT. The chain joins TRBV3-1 to TRBJ1-6; perhaps TRBD1 as D (6 bases). Between the trimmed V and J ends, which lost 0 bases and 4 bases, there was a span of 13 bases. Germline CDR1 is LGHDT and CDR2 is YNNKEL (reference sequence). The CDR3 extends over 17 amino acids.

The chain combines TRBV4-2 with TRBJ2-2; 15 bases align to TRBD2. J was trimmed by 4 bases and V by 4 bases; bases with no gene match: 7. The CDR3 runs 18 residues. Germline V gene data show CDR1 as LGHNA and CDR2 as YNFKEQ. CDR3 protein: CASSPGTSGRRGTGELFF. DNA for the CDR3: TGTGCCAGCAGCCCCGGGACTAGCGGGAGGAGGGGCACCGGGGAGCTGTTTTTT.

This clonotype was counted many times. CDR3 DNA: TGTGCCAGCACCCAGGGCGCGGGGGGAACTGAAGCTTTCTTT. It encodes CASTQGAGGTEAFF. V gene TRBV12-3 or TRBV12-4 combines with J gene TRBJ1-1; D perhaps matches TRBD1 (5 bases). The ends were cut back, 7 bases at V and 5 bases at J, with 17 bases in the middle. This CDR3 has 14 amino acids.

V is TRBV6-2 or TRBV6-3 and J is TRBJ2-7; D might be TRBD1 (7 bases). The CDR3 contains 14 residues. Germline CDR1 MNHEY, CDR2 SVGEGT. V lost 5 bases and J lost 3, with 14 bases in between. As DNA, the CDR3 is TGTGCCAGCAGTGGCGGGACAGCCTTCTACGAGCAGTACTTC. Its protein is CASSGGTAFYEQYF.